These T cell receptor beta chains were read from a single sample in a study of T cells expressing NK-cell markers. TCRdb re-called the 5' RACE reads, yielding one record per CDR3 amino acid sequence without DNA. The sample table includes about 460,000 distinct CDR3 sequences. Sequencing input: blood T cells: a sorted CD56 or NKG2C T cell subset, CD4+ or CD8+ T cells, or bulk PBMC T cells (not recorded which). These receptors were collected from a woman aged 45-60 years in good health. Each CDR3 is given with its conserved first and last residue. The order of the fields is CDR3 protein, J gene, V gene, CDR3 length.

CASSQSDRGGSDTQYF TRBJ2-3 TRBV3-1 16
CAWGARGRRTGELFF TRBJ2-2 TRBV30 15
CASSQEGLGGEKLFF TRBJ1-4 TRBV4-1 15
CASSLPSSGEQFF TRBJ2-1 TRBV3-1 13
CASSLGAAPRGEKLFF TRBJ1-4 TRBV7-6 16
CSVWAGGSYNEQFF TRBJ2-1 TRBV29-1 14
CASSRSYDAFF TRBJ1-1 TRBV12-3/TRBV12-4 11
CASSAMSSGRRIYNEQFF TRBJ2-1 TRBV6-1 18
CAISEGSYSYNEQFF TRBJ2-1 TRBV10-3 15
CSATYADTQYF TRBJ2-3 TRBV20-1 11
CSARDQLGRHEETQYF TRBJ2-5 TRBV20-1 16
CASSGEVGGKLFF TRBJ1-4 TRBV10-1 13
CASSVQTGTAEKLFF TRBJ1-4 TRBV9 15
CASSPASNQPQHF TRBJ1-5 TRBV3-1 13
CASRSGTNYGYTF TRBJ1-2 TRBV6-5 13
CASSLSGPYEQYF TRBJ2-7 TRBV27 13